Presented here are 31 T cell receptor beta chains from one specimen sequenced in a study of blood T cell repertoires in COVID-19. Method: immunoSEQ multiplex PCR; TCRdb's copy keeps in-frame clones and lacks some. The sample yields 85,000 to 95,000 clones, about 82% seen once. The sequencing input was peripheral blood. Source of these receptors: a human donor in a cohort sampled during active COVID-19.

V and J are TRBV29-1 and TRBJ2-1; 14 bases agree with TRBD2. V trimming: 6 bases; J trimming: 6 bases; junction bases outside the gene matches: 1. The CDR3 is made up of 13 amino acids. The V gene's germline CDR1 is SQVTM and CDR2 ANQGSEA. CDR3 sequence reads: CSVGTSGSNEQFF. CDR3 sequence (DNA): TGCAGCGTCGGGACTAGCGGGAGCAATGAGCAGTTCTTC.

V is TRBV11-2 and J is TRBJ2-7, with 9 bases fitting TRBD1. V lost 5 bases, J lost 5 bases, and 7 bases stayed unmatched. Germline values: CDR1 SGHAT, CDR2 FQNNGV. The CDR3 is 14 residues long. The CDR3 DNA reads as TGTGCCAGCAGCAGGGGGACAGGGAGCCACGAGCAGTACTTC. Protein sequence: CASSRGTGSHEQYF.

This clone came up a few times. The rearrangement links TRBV4-2 to TRBJ2-1; 9 bases align to TRBD2. J was trimmed by 9 bases and V by 0 bases; bases with no gene match: 6. The CDR3 is 15 residues long. Germline lookup yields CDR1 LGHNA and CDR2 YNFKEQ. CDR3 sequence (DNA): TGTGCCAGCAGCCAAGATCGGGCTAGCGGGGTTGAGCAGTTCTTC. Amino acid sequence: CASSQDRASGVEQFF.

The chain links TRBV7-9 to TRBJ2-5; 7 bases line up with TRBD1. The CDR3 is 17 residues long. With V trimmed by 5 bases and J by 5 bases, 17 bases remained unmatched. Germline V gene sequence: CDR1 SEHNR, CDR2 FQNEAQ (reference sequence). CDR3: CASSRRTGPQERETQYF. CDR3 DNA: TGTGCCAGCAGCCGTAGGACAGGCCCCCAAGAACGGGAGACCCAGTACTTC.

The chain links TRBV30 to TRBJ1-2; no firm D call. The CDR3 is 15 residues long. Germline-derived CDR1 and CDR2 are GTSNPN and SVGIG (reference sequence). V was cut by 4 bases and J by 0 bases, with 15 bases left in between. The CDR3 loop is CAWILKGGSNYGYTF. The DNA of the CDR3 is TGTGCCTGGATCTTAAAGGGAGGCTCTAACTATGGCTACACCTTC.

The chain has TRBV6-2 or TRBV6-3 and TRBJ2-4; D gene ambiguous. The CDR3 contains 13 residues. The V and J ends lost 6 bases and 7 bases respectively, with 13 bases between them. The germline V gene encodes CDR1 MNHEY and CDR2 SVGEGT. The CDR3 DNA follows: TGTGCCAGCAGCCGCCCGGTGAGGAACATTCAGTACTTC. Translating gives CASSRPVRNIQYF.

The chain couples TRBV18 to TRBJ2-2; 11 bases map to TRBD1. This CDR3 contains 20 residues. Germline V gene lookup returns CDR1 KGHSH and CDR2 LQKENI. The V segment lost 2 bases and the J segment 0 bases; nucleotides outside the gene matches: 11. CDR3 amino acids: CASSPDRTGGLFPNTGELFF. In DNA form, the CDR3 reads TGTGCCAGCTCACCAGATCGGACAGGGGGCTTATTCCCGAACACCGGGGAGCTGTTTTTT.

This clone has more than one count but fewer than ten. The gene calls are TRBV24-1 and TRBJ2-2; D gene ambiguous. Trimming left V 0 bases short and J 0 bases short, with 4 bases between. This CDR3 has 15 amino acids. Germline-derived CDR1 and CDR2 are KGHDR and SFDVKD. CDR3 residues: CATSDLRANTGELFF. The DNA of the CDR3 is TGTGCCACCAGTGATTTGCGGGCGAACACCGGGGAGCTGTTTTTT.

This chain connects TRBV5-1 to TRBJ2-1; D is uncertain. This CDR3 has 14 amino acids. Germline CDR1 SGHRS, CDR2 YFSETQ. The V end lost 0 bases, the J end lost 2 bases, and 6 bases lay between the germline ends. In DNA form, the CDR3 reads TGCGCCAGCAGCTTGGCGCAGGCCTACAATGAGCAGTTCTTC. It codes for CASSLAQAYNEQFF.

As regards this clone: Other DNA sequences in this sample translate to the same CDR3. The chain employs TRBV19 and TRBJ2-3; D is possibly TRBD1 (5 bases). Per germline, CDR1 LNHDA and CDR2 SQIVND (reference sequence). This CDR3 has 13 residues. Trimming removed 9 bases from V and 3 bases from J, with 13 bases in between. The CDR3 nucleotides are TGTGCCAGCAGGGTGGAAGGAACAGATACGCAGTATTTT. It codes for CASRVEGTDTQYF.

The rearrangement links TRBV19 to TRBJ1-1; unclear D gene. The V gene lost 4 bases and the J gene lost 8 bases, with 14 bases spanning the gap. CDR3 size: 13 residues. Looked up from germline, CDR1 is LNHDA and CDR2 is SQIVND (reference sequence). The CDR3 DNA is TGTGCCAGTAGTAGCCAGGCGGGAGGGGAAGCTTTCTTT. Translating gives CASSSQAGGEAFF.

The V call is TRBV30, the J call TRBJ1-1; D is unresolved. V lost 0 bases and J 7 bases, leaving 6 bases between the germline ends. This CDR3 has 11 residues. The germline gives CDR1 GTSNPN, CDR2 SVGIG (reference sequence). The CDR3 bases are TGTGCCTGGAGTGTTCAAATTGAAGCTTTCTTT. Translation: CAWSVQIEAFF.

The gene calls are TRBV7-8 and TRBJ2-2; D is uncertain. The V and J ends lost 1 base and 6 bases respectively, with 9 bases between them. Germline assignment: CDR1 SGHVS and CDR2 FQNEAQ. CDR3 length: 14 residues. CDR3 coding DNA: TGTGCCAGCAGCTTAGTGGTAGATCCCGGGGAGCTGTTTTTT. Translated, it gives CASSLVVDPGELFF.

The genes are TRBV3-1 (or the pseudogene TRBV3-2) and TRBJ2-1; 9 nucleotides line up with TRBD2. The germline V gene encodes CDR1 LGHDT and CDR2 YNNKEL (reference sequence). The CDR3 sequence is 17 residues long. Trimming removed 0 bases from V and 6 bases from J; junction bases left unmatched: 9. The CDR3 region is CASSQDLRGGAFNEQFF. The CDR3 DNA follows: TGTGCCAGCAGCCAAGATTTGCGCGGGGGGGCCTTCAATGAGCAGTTCTTC.

The CDR3 loop is CASSLFGGTSYNEQFF. The CDR3 bases are TGCGCCAGCAGCCTCTTCGGGGGGACTTCCTACAATGAGCAGTTCTTC. The V gene is TRBV10-2, the J gene TRBJ2-1, with TRBD2 matching over 7 bases. Germline V gene lookup returns CDR1 WSHSY and CDR2 SAAADI. CDR3 length: 16 amino acids. V dropped 6 bases and J dropped 1; count of bases not matched to a gene: 9.

This chain links TRBV7-9 with TRBJ2-3, with 11 nucleotides matching TRBD2. Unmatched junction bases numbered 3, after V lost 4 bases and J lost 3 bases. There are 15 residues in the CDR3. CDR1 and CDR2 (germline): SEHNR, FQNEAQ (reference sequence). This chain's CDR3 is CASSSGTSGTDTQYF. CDR3 DNA sequence: TGTGCCAGCAGCTCCGGGACTAGCGGTACAGATACGCAGTATTTT.

The chain couples TRBV24-1 to TRBJ2-7; D is possibly TRBD2 (7 bases). The CDR3 totals 13 residues. Germline CDR1 is KGHDR and CDR2 is SFDVKD. V was trimmed by 9 bases and J by 0 bases, leaving 11 bases between them. CDR3: CATGGDNSYEQYF. The CDR3 DNA reads as TGTGCCACCGGGGGGGACAACTCCTACGAGCAGTACTTC.

This rearrangement joins TRBV11-3 to TRBJ2-1, with 7 bases aligning to TRBD2. This CDR3 is built from 13 residues. Losses at the gene ends were 5 bases for V and 9 bases for J; bases not matched to a gene: 7. CDR1 SGHNT and CDR2 YENEEA come from the germline V gene. The CDR3 sequence: CASSRVSSGEQFF. As DNA, the CDR3 is TGTGCCAGCAGCCGGGTGTCTAGCGGTGAGCAGTTCTTC.

The count of this clone is one. The chain couples TRBV21-1 to TRBJ2-7; no DNA check was done on the table's D call, TRBD2. TRBV21-1 counts as a pseudogene. CDR3 length: 16 amino acids. The CDR3 bases are TGTGCCAGCAGCTACCGGACTAGCGGGATCTCCTACGAGCAGTACTTC. Encoded protein: CASSYRTSGISYEQYF.

The chain carries TRBV28 and TRBJ2-1, with 12 bases fitting TRBD2. Germline CDR1 MDHEN, CDR2 SYDVKM. Trimming removed 4 bases from V and 15 bases from J; junction bases left unmatched: 7. The CDR3 loop spans 13 amino acids. In DNA, the CDR3 is TGTGCCAGCAGTTCGAGACTAGCGGGGGACTGGTTCTTC. Translating it yields CASSSRLAGDWFF.

The V and J genes are TRBV10-3 and TRBJ1-5, with D unresolved. The CDR3 runs 13 residues. V lost 10 bases, J lost 2 bases, and 12 bases lay in between. Germline-derived CDR1 and CDR2 are ENHRY and SYGVKD. CDR3: CATRKEGNQPQHF. The CDR3, as DNA: TGTGCCACTCGCAAGGAGGGCAATCAGCCCCAGCATTTT.

The chain has TRBV2 and TRBJ1-5; possible D gene TRBD1, 6 bases. The CDR3 is made up of 13 amino acids. From germline, CDR1 is SNHLY and CDR2 FYNNEI. The V end was cut by 11 bases, the J end by 3 bases, with 14 bases between. CDR3 residues: CAGRRDNNQPQHF. In DNA, the CDR3 is TGTGCCGGCCGCCGGGACAACAATCAGCCCCAGCATTTT.

V is TRBV19 and J is TRBJ1-5; 8 bases map to TRBD1. After removal of 7 bases from V and 4 bases from J, the junction contained 6 bases not matched to a gene. The CDR3 runs to 14 residues. From germline, CDR1 is LNHDA and CDR2 SQIVND (reference sequence). The CDR3 DNA reads TGTGCCAGTAACGACAGGGGCCGGAATCAGCCCCAGCATTTT. Translating gives CASNDRGRNQPQHF. Complete variable domain (other parts from reference TRBV19 and TRBJ1-5): DGGITQSPKYLFRKEGQNVTLSCEQNLNHDAMYWYRQDPGQGLRLIYYSQIVNDFQKGDIAEGYSVSREKKESFPLTVTSAQKNPTAFYLCASNDRGRNQPQHFGDGTRLSIL.

This clone was detected a few times. The chain joins TRBV5-1 to TRBJ2-1; 9 positions match TRBD1. Germline V CDR1 and CDR2: SGHRS, YFSETQ. V gave up 3 bases and J gave up 0 bases; unmatched junction bases: 1. The CDR3 length is 15 residues. This CDR3 reads CASSSGQGSYNEQFF. CDR3 nucleotides: TGCGCCAGCAGCTCGGGACAGGGCTCCTACAATGAGCAGTTCTTC.

In this sample, this clone turned up once. The gene calls are TRBV11-2 and TRBJ1-4; 7 nucleotides line up with TRBD1. V was clipped by 6 bases and J by 9 bases; unmatched bases: 13. The CDR3 extends over 15 amino acids. Germline CDR1 is SGHAT and CDR2 is FQNNGV. The CDR3 DNA sequence: TGTGCCAGCAGTGGCACTCGGGACAGAACGAAAAAACTGTTTTTT. Protein sequence: CASSGTRDRTKKLFF.

V and J are TRBV10-3 and TRBJ1-3; 10 nucleotides match TRBD1. Per germline, CDR1 ENHRY and CDR2 SYGVKD. The CDR3 sequence is 15 residues long. V trimming: 6 bases; J trimming: 2 bases; junction bases outside the gene matches: 4. The CDR3 sequence: CAIREDRGTGNTIYF. In nucleotides, the CDR3 is TGTGCCATCAGGGAGGACAGGGGGACTGGAAACACCATATATTTT.

The chain couples TRBV2 to TRBJ1-5; 10 positions match TRBD1. CDR3 length: 13 residues. Unmatched junction bases numbered 4, after V lost 6 bases and J lost 8 bases. Germline assignment: CDR1 SNHLY and CDR2 FYNNEI. In DNA, the CDR3 is TGTGCCAGCAGAGGACAGGGGGTCGAGCCCCAGCATTTT. Encoded protein: CASRGQGVEPQHF.

V gene TRBV7-2 combines with J gene TRBJ2-3, with a tentative D call TRBD2 (6 bases). This CDR3 is 18 amino acids long. Germline CDR1 is SGHTA and CDR2 is FQGNSA. The ends were cut back, 1 base at V and 1 base at J, with 18 bases in the middle. The CDR3 DNA reads as TGTGCCAGCAGCTTAGTTGGGGCCGGACTAACCCGCACAGATACGCAGTATTTT. Protein sequence: CASSLVGAGLTRTDTQYF.

V and J are TRBV3-1 (or the pseudogene TRBV3-2) and TRBJ2-2, with unresolved D. The CDR3 has 16 residues. CDR1 and CDR2 (germline): LGHDT, YNNKEL (reference sequence). Deletions cut 0 bases from V and 3 bases from J, with 11 bases between. CDR3 nucleotides: TGTGCCAGCAGCCAAGACCATGGCCAATACACCGGGGAGCTGTTTTTT. Its protein is CASSQDHGQYTGELFF.

V is TRBV9 and J is TRBJ1-1, with TRBD1 matching 7 bases. The V segment lost 4 bases and the J segment 3 bases; nucleotides outside the gene matches: 9. This CDR3 comprises 15 residues. Germline V gene data show CDR1 as SGDLS and CDR2 as YYNGEE. CDR3 coding DNA: TGTGCCAGCAGCCCCCGGGACAGAGAGGACACTGAAGCTTTCTTT. The encoded protein is CASSPRDREDTEAFF.

This clone was counted once. The chain combines TRBV4-3 with TRBJ2-5, with D hard to call. V lost 0 bases to trimming and J lost 5 bases, with 16 bases between them. CDR3 length: 16 residues. Germline V lookup: CDR1 LGHNA, CDR2 YSLEER. The CDR3, as DNA: TGCGCCAGCAGCCAAGATTATCGGGTAGTGGGTGAGACCCAGTACTTC. The encoded protein is CASSQDYRVVGETQYF.